Sequencing of this T cell receptor beta chain was carried out in a study of cytomegalovirus exposure and HLA in healthy donors. This CDR3 has 14 amino acids. Germline V gene sequence: CDR1 MNHEY, CDR2 SMNVEV (reference sequence). V lost 4 bases and J lost 5, with 15 bases in between. The study ran its PCR with 60 Vbeta and 13 Jbeta primers. Produced via immunoSEQ multiplex PCR; TCRdb's table is partial and in-frame only. Its table lists about 130,000 clones. The TCR sequence derives from a young man in good health and CMV-seronegative. Sequencing was done on a sample of PBMCs. The gene calls are TRBV27 and TRBJ2-7; tentatively, D is TRBD1 (6 bases). This chain's CDR3 is CASSSLQGKDEQYF. CDR3 nucleotides: TGTGCCAGCAGTTCGTTACAGGGTAAGGACGAGCAGTACTTC.